This T cell receptor (beta chain) comes out of a study of post-analysis software for immune sequencing data. General observations from the study: Included in a set of about five TRBV segments more frequent in patients than controls were TRBV5-6, TRBV5-1 and TRBV20-1.

Unique molecular identifiers had been added to the TCR beta cDNA libraries. TCRdb reprocessed the PCR reads with MiXCR, giving one entry per CDR3 protein. The repertoire holds roughly 600,000 distinct CDR3 sequences, with 44% as singletons. On this clonotype: What it binds is unknown.

From germline, CDR1 is SQVTM and CDR2 ANQGSEA. V lost 5 bases, J lost 11 bases, and 16 bases stayed unmatched. The CDR3 contains 15 residues. The source is a girl aged 10-17 years with multiple sclerosis. V gene TRBV29-1 combines with J gene TRBJ2-5; 11 bases are shared with TRBD2. The sequencing input was blood. The CDR3 bases are TGCAGCGTTACACCGGGACTAGCGGATCACAATGAGCAGTACTTC. It translates to CSVTPGLADHNEQYF.